One sample yielded the 20 T cell receptor beta chains listed below, sequenced in a study of T-cell memory formation after mild COVID-19. TCRdb itself ran the 5' RACE reads through MiXCR, one entry per CDR3 protein. This sample carries about 200,000 distinct CDR3 sequences, around 9.5% of them seen once, and the ten largest clones take approximately 3.3%. The sequencing input was PBMCs or a T cell subset sorted from them (not recorded which). The receptor set was obtained from a man between 18 and 29 years old who had mild COVID-19 (a few samples of this study predate the infection). Cell type and time point are not known.

This clonotype was picked up a small number of times. This chain connects TRBV18 to TRBJ2-7; D may be TRBD1 or TRBD2 (5 bases each). V lost 2 bases and J 1 base, leaving 18 bases between the germline ends. This CDR3 is 17 amino acids long. Per the germline V gene, CDR1 is KGHSH and CDR2 is LQKENI. In DNA form, the CDR3 reads TGTGCCAGCTCACCAGACCCCTTGGGGACGAGGTCCTACGAGCAGTACGTC. This translates into CASSPDPLGTRSYEQYV.

A few counts support this clonotype. The gene calls are TRBV20-1 and TRBJ2-7; 9 bases line up with TRBD1. The CDR3 loop spans 13 amino acids. V lost 6 bases to trimming and J lost 3 bases; unmatched junction nucleotides: 6. The germline gives CDR1 DFQATT, CDR2 SNEGSKA (reference sequence). CDR3 bases: TGCAGTGCCCCGGGGACAGGGTACTACGAGCAGTACTTC. Protein product: CSAPGTGYYEQYF.

This clonotype was detected ten times or more. The chain has TRBV15 and TRBJ1-2; D ambiguous. This CDR3 has 13 amino acids. V lost 0 bases, J lost 5 bases, and 7 bases lay in between. Germline V gene sequence: CDR1 LNHNV, CDR2 YYDKDF (reference sequence). This CDR3 reads CATSRESTYGYTF. CDR3 nucleotides: TGTGCCACCAGCAGAGAAAGCACGTATGGCTACACCTTC.

This clonotype was seen a few times. The rearrangement uses TRBV5-1 and TRBJ2-7; tentatively, D is TRBD1 (5 bases). This CDR3 comprises 12 residues. Germline loops: CDR1 SGHRS, CDR2 YFSETQ. Trimming took 7 bases from V and 6 from J, leaving 14 bases between them. The CDR3 coding sequence is TGCGCCAGCGGTCCGACAGACCGCGAGCAGTACTTC. As protein: CASGPTDREQYF.

The CDR3 protein is CASSLRGTYRTDTQYF. The CDR3, as DNA: TGCGCCAGCAGCTTGAGAGGGACGTATCGCACAGATACGCAGTATTTT. This chain uses TRBV5-1 with TRBJ2-3, with D perhaps TRBD1 or TRBD2 (5 bases each). The CDR3 covers 16 residues. Trimming took 1 base from V and 1 from J, leaving 13 bases between them. The V gene's germline CDR1 is SGHRS and CDR2 YFSETQ.

This clonotype was seen more than once but under ten times. V and J are TRBV10-3 and TRBJ2-5; 9 positions agree with TRBD1. The V and J ends lost 6 bases and 3 bases, in that order; junction bases with no gene match: 8. The CDR3 sequence is 15 residues long. In germline, CDR1 is ENHRY, CDR2 SYGVKD. CDR3 DNA sequence: TGTGCCATCAGGGCCACAGGGGGCGGGGAAGAGACCCAGTACTTC. Translated: CAIRATGGGEETQYF.

J is TRBJ1-4 and V is TRBV20-1, with a tentative D call TRBD1 (6 bases). This CDR3 comprises 12 residues. Trimming cost V 7 bases and J 8 bases, with 14 bases left between them. Per the germline V gene, CDR1 is DFQATT and CDR2 is SNEGSKA (reference sequence). DNA for the CDR3: TGCAGTGTCCCCGGACAGTTAGAAAAACTGTTTTTT. It is translated as CSVPGQLEKLFF.

This clonotype came up many times. V usage is TRBV5-1 and J usage is TRBJ1-4; D is uncertain. This CDR3 is built from 15 residues. Deletions cut 0 bases from V and 7 bases from J, with 13 bases between. In germline, CDR1 is SGHRS, CDR2 YFSETQ. The CDR3, as DNA: TGCGCCAGCAGCTTGGCCTTGGGTCAGGTTGAAAAACTGTTTTTT. The encoded protein is CASSLALGQVEKLFF.

This clonotype was counted many times. The V and J genes are TRBV4-3 and TRBJ2-3; a possible D gene is TRBD1 (5 bases). Germline V CDR1 and CDR2: LGHNA, YSLEER. The V gene lost 1 base and the J gene lost 5 bases, with 13 bases spanning the gap. The CDR3 runs to 15 residues. The CDR3 nucleotides are TGCGCCAGCAGCCAAGCCCCGACAGCCAGAGATACGCAGTATTTT. Translating it yields CASSQAPTARDTQYF.

V and J are TRBV6-5 and TRBJ1-5; 11 positions agree with TRBD1. Germline CDR1 reads MNHEY; CDR2 reads SVGAGI. V trimming: 0 bases; J trimming: 4 bases; junction bases outside the gene matches: 5. The CDR3 is 17 residues long. CDR3 loop: CASSYSGTGGWNQPQHF. The CDR3 coding sequence is TGTGCCAGCAGTTACTCGGGGACAGGGGGTTGGAATCAGCCCCAGCATTTT.

Here the CDR3 reads CASSLGAIGGDTQYF. The CDR3 DNA reads as TGCGCCAGCAGCTTGGGGGCCATCGGTGGGGATACGCAGTATTTT. V is TRBV5-1 and J is TRBJ2-3, with D unclear. Deletions cut 0 bases from V and 6 bases from J, with 14 bases between. This CDR3 spans 15 amino acids. The V gene's germline CDR1 is SGHRS and CDR2 YFSETQ.

The rearrangement uses TRBV20-1 and TRBJ1-1, with D possibly TRBD1 on 5 matching bases. Germline V gives CDR1 DFQATT, CDR2 SNEGSKA (reference sequence). The length of the CDR3 is 12 residues. Trimming removed 3 bases from V and 6 bases from J, with 11 bases in between. CDR3 sequence: CSASPGKAEAFF. CDR3 bases: TGCAGTGCTAGCCCAGGGAAGGCTGAAGCTTTCTTT.

This clonotype showed up many times. J is TRBJ2-2 and V is TRBV7-8, with 12 bases matching TRBD1. Germline-derived CDR1 and CDR2 are SGHVS and FQNEAQ. The CDR3 is 15 amino acids. After removal of 5 bases from V and 6 bases from J, the junction contained 4 bases not matched to a gene. CDR3 coding DNA: TGTGCCAGCAGCCGGGACAGGGGGCTGCCCGGGGAGCTGTTTTTT. Translated, it gives CASSRDRGLPGELFF.

This clonotype was recorded many times. The chain employs TRBV29-1 and TRBJ2-3; D possibly corresponds to TRBD1 (6 bases). Trimming cost V 1 base and J 5 bases, with 10 bases left between them. Looked up from germline, CDR1 is SQVTM and CDR2 is ANQGSEA. The CDR3 contains 13 residues. The CDR3 region is CSVEAQGLDTQYF. In DNA form, the CDR3 reads TGCAGCGTTGAAGCCCAGGGGCTAGATACGCAGTATTTT.

This clonotype turned up a few times. The chain recombines TRBV7-6 with TRBJ2-3, with 8 bases aligning to TRBD1. J gave up 5 bases and V 2 bases, and 3 bases lay outside the gene matches. This CDR3 comprises 14 residues. Germline V CDR1 and CDR2: SGHVS, FNYEAQ. The CDR3 here is CASSLPTGGDTQYF. DNA for the CDR3: TGTGCCAGCAGCTTACCCACAGGGGGAGATACGCAGTATTTT.

This clonotype appeared many times. This sequence joins TRBV6-6 and TRBJ2-1, with TRBD2 matching over 8 bases. The CDR3 spans 17 residues. The ends lost 0 bases at V and 3 bases at J; junction bases unmatched: 7. Germline V gene sequence: CDR1 MNHNY, CDR2 SVGAGI (reference sequence). The CDR3 DNA reads as TGTGCCAGCAGTTACTCGAGTTGGCGGGGGGTCTACAATGAGCAGTTCTTC. Amino acid sequence: CASSYSSWRGVYNEQFF.

This clonotype was counted only a few times. The chain couples TRBV30 to TRBJ2-5; 12 positions agree with TRBD2. Germline assignment: CDR1 GTSNPN and CDR2 SVGIG (reference sequence). The CDR3 loop spans 16 amino acids. The junction had 7 bases not matched to a gene; V was cut back by 1 base and J by 4 bases. The CDR3 is CAWSGGTSGLGETQYF. The CDR3 DNA reads TGTGCCTGGAGTGGAGGGACTAGCGGGTTGGGAGAGACCCAGTACTTC.

The table lists this clonotype with a few counts. The chain is built from TRBV20-1 and TRBJ2-3; 9 bases match TRBD1. J was trimmed by 3 bases and V by 2 bases; bases with no gene match: 9. The germline V gene encodes CDR1 DFQATT and CDR2 SNEGSKA (reference sequence). The CDR3 has 16 residues. The CDR3 nucleotides read TGCAGTGCTAGACTTCTCCTCGGACAGGGGACAGATACGCAGTATTTT. Residues: CSARLLLGQGTDTQYF.

This clonotype was found many times. CDR3 DNA: TGTGCCAGTAGCGCGGGACAGGTCAATTCACCCCTCCACTTT. It specifies CASSAGQVNSPLHF. The chain joins TRBV19 to TRBJ1-6, with TRBD1 matching 8 bases. The CDR3 contains 14 residues. Trimming at V came to 6 bases and at J to 7 bases, leaving 5 bases not matched to a gene. Germline CDR1 LNHDA, CDR2 SQIVND (reference sequence).

The table lists this clonotype with many counts. The chain recombines TRBV6-2 or TRBV6-3 with TRBJ2-1, with D uncertain. V was clipped by 7 bases and J by 2 bases, with 6 bases between them. The length of the CDR3 is 12 residues. Germline values: CDR1 MNHEY, CDR2 SVGEGT. The CDR3: CASTKPYNEQFF. The CDR3 nucleotides read TGTGCCAGCACAAAACCCTACAATGAGCAGTTCTTC.